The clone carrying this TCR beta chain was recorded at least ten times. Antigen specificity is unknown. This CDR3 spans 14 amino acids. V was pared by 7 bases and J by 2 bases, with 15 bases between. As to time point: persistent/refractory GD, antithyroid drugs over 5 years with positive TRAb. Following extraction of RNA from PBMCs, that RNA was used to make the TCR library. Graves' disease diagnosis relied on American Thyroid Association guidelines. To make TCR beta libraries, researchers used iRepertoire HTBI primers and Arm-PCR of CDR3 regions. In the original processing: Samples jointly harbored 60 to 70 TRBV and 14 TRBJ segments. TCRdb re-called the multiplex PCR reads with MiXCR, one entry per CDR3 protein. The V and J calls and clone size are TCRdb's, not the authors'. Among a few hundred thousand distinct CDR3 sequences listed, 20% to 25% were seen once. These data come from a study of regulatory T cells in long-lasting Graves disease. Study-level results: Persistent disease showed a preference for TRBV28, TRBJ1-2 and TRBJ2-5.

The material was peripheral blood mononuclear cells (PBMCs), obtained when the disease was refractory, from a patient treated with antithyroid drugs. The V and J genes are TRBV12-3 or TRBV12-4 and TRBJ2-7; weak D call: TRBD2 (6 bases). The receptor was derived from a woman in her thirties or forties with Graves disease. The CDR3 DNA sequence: TGTGCCAGCAACCATCCCGGGAGTCCCTACGAGCAGTACTTC. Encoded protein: CASNHPGSPYEQYF.